This T cell receptor (beta chain) was identified during a study of cytomegalovirus exposure and HLA in healthy donors. The study ran its PCR with 60 Vbeta and 13 Jbeta primers. Produced via immunoSEQ multiplex PCR; TCRdb's table is partial and in-frame only. The data hold 95,000 to 150,000 clones, with around three fifths observed a single time. This CDR3 is 18 amino acids long. Germline V gene sequence: CDR1 SGHRS, CDR2 YFSETQ. The V gene end was trimmed by 0 bases and the J gene end by 5 bases; junction bases not matched to a gene: 16. The chain employs TRBV5-1 and TRBJ2-7; 8 nucleotides match TRBD2. The sequenced sample consisted of PBMCs. The origin of this receptor is a woman between 40 and 50 years old in good health and CMV-seropositive. The CDR3 loop is CASSLAGGGSGMLHEQYF. CDR3 in DNA: TGCGCCAGCAGCTTGGCCGGGGGGGGTAGCGGGATGTTGCACGAGCAGTACTTC.